The clone carrying this T cell receptor beta chain appeared many times. Its antigen is unidentified. RNA transcripts yielded amplified TCR beta CDR3 regions. The study used the HTBI primer set for a first-round RT-PCR of the TCR CDR3. Using its own MiXCR run on the multiplex PCR reads, TCRdb lists one record per CDR3 protein. The sample has nearly 600,000 distinct CDR3 sequences; over 12% are singletons. Clinical symptoms, serum thyroxine and TRAb, thyroid ultrasound and orbital computed tomography together formed the diagnostic basis. The authors took PBMCs from over 8.5 ml fresh peripheral blood. The sample is drawn from a study of T cells in Graves' hyperthyroidism and ophthalmopathy. In the study overall: Peripheral blood samples were taken at initial diagnosis, prior to any treatment.

Study conclusions and caveats: Ophthalmopathy was predicted by the model a median of approximately 6 months ahead of onset.

V lost 2 bases to trimming and J lost 8 bases, with 10 bases between them. CDR3 size: 13 residues. Germline CDR1 and CDR2: MNHEY and SMNVEV (reference sequence). The sample was blood. V usage is TRBV27 and J usage is TRBJ2-4, with no clear D. This receptor was obtained from a woman between 18 and 30 years old with Graves' ophthalmopathy. For the CDR3, the DNA is TGTGCCAGCAGTTTACGACTTTTCCACATTCAGTACTTC. Its protein product is CASSLRLFHIQYF.